The TCR beta chain described here comes from a study of tumor-infiltrating lymphocytes in primary liver carcinoma. Study-level information: Surgeons resected the patients' primary liver carcinomas.

This clonotype was seen only once. Germline is not matched at one junction end, which may reflect a read error. CDR1 is SQVTM and CDR2 is ANQGSEA in the germline V gene. The CDR3 extends over 14 amino acids. TCR beta cDNA was prepared out of approximately 500 ng total RNA by means of a constant-region primer. Slightly modified ARM-PCR, run as three nested multiplex PCR rounds, produced the TCR beta libraries. In the first two PCR rounds, TRBV1-TRBV30 forward primers were paired with a C-beta reverse primer, and each round lasted about 9 cycles. TCRdb itself ran the multiplex PCR reads through MiXCR, one entry per CDR3 protein. The sample has almost 200,000 distinct CDR3 sequences, 65% seen once. Unsorted whole blood served as the source of blood RNA, and germline DNA was extracted as well.

Sequencing was performed on peripheral blood. J is TRBJ2-3 and V is TRBV29-1, with D possibly being TRBD2 (6 bases). This clonotype was sampled from a woman aged 55-70 years with primary liver carcinoma and hepatitis B virus infection. This CDR3 reads CSVTGASDTDTQYF. CDR3 in DNA: TGCAGCGTTACCGGGGCTAGCGACACAGATACGCAGTATTTC.